Shown below are 21 T cell receptor beta chains from a single sample sequenced in a study of control samples from healthy donors and cancer patients. Here immunoSEQ multiplex PCR was the method, and the copy in TCRdb shows in-frame clones only, minus some. This table holds about 130,000 clones, approximately 90% found once. Sequenced sample: blood. These receptors were collected from a woman between 50 and 59 years old in good health.

In its sample, this clone was seen a few times. The chain has TRBV6-1 and TRBJ1-4, with D possibly matching TRBD1 (6 bases). The CDR3 loop spans 15 amino acids. V dropped 2 bases and J dropped 5 bases, with 12 bases sitting between them. The germline gives CDR1 MNHNS, CDR2 SASEGT. This CDR3 reads CASSERDRQNEKLFF. The CDR3 DNA is TGTGCCAGCAGTGAAAGAGACAGGCAAAATGAAAAACTGTTTTTT.

The chain joins TRBV3-1 (or the pseudogene TRBV3-2) to TRBJ2-5, with TRBD2 matching 8 bases. This CDR3 region has 19 residues. Germline values: CDR1 LGHDT, CDR2 YNNKEL (reference sequence). V shed 2 bases and J 5 bases; nucleotides not matched to a gene: 19. CDR3 sequence reads: CASSQTSDSRPGTRETQYF. CDR3 nucleotide sequence: TGTGCCAGCAGCCAAACTTCAGATTCCAGACCCGGGACTAGGGAGACCCAGTACTTC.

The V call is TRBV5-4, the J call TRBJ2-1; D is possibly TRBD1 (6 bases). In germline, CDR1 is SGHNT, CDR2 YYREEE (reference sequence). The ends were cut back, 4 bases at V and 7 bases at J, with 12 bases in the middle. The CDR3 has 13 residues. The CDR3, as DNA: TGTGCCAGCAGCCCGGACAGTGATAATGAGCAGTTCTTC. Translating it yields CASSPDSDNEQFF.

Here the CDR3 reads CSAERDRSPDTQYF. Written as DNA, the CDR3 is TGCAGCGCCGAACGGGACCGCTCCCCAGATACGCAGTATTTT. The V call is TRBV29-1, the J call TRBJ2-3, with D perhaps given as TRBD1 or TRBD2 (5 bases each). The germline CDR1 and CDR2 sequences are SQVTM and ANQGSEA. The length of the CDR3 is 14 residues. Trimming pared 7 bases from V and 4 bases from J, leaving 18 bases between.

The chain uses TRBV6-2 or TRBV6-3 and TRBJ2-3; tentatively, D is TRBD2 (6 bases). V lost 5 bases and J lost 0, with 9 bases in between. The germline V gene encodes CDR1 MNHEY and CDR2 SVGEGT. CDR3 length equals 14 residues. The CDR3 DNA follows: TGTGCCAGCAGTACCGGGACTAGCACAGATACGCAGTATTTT. Encoded protein: CASSTGTSTDTQYF.

J is TRBJ1-2 and V is TRBV29-1, with D maybe TRBD1 (6 bases). Between the trimmed V and J ends, which lost 4 bases and 4 bases, there was a span of 10 bases. Per germline, CDR1 SQVTM and CDR2 ANQGSEA. The CDR3 is 12 amino acids. The CDR3 coding sequence is TGCAGCGTTGGGGGGGGCAGCTATGGCTACACCTTC. Translation gives CSVGGGSYGYTF.

The chain links TRBV4-1 to TRBJ2-7, with TRBD2 identical over 7 bases. The germline V gene has CDR1 MGHRA and CDR2 YSYEKL. The CDR3 length is 15 residues. The V segment lost 3 bases and the J segment 3 bases; nucleotides outside the gene matches: 8. The CDR3 sequence: CASSQGVGGGYEQYF. CDR3 coding DNA: TGCGCCAGCAGCCAGGGGGTTGGGGGGGGCTACGAGCAGTACTTC.

This sequence joins TRBV19 and TRBJ1-1, with 7 bases lining up with TRBD1. This CDR3 is built from 16 residues. The germline CDR1 and CDR2 sequences are LNHDA and SQIVND (reference sequence). The V and J ends lost 5 bases and 2 bases, in that order; junction bases with no gene match: 11. CDR3 sequence reads: CASSPIPGQINTEAFF. DNA of the CDR3: TGTGCCAGTAGTCCCATACCGGGACAGATAAACACTGAAGCTTTCTTT.

The chain joins TRBV10-1 to TRBJ2-1, with TRBD1 as a possible D gene (6 bases). This CDR3 has 12 amino acids. The germline V and J ends were trimmed by 8 bases and 4 bases, with 9 bases remaining between them. Germline lookup yields CDR1 WNHNN and CDR2 SYGVQD (reference sequence). Here the CDR3 DNA reads TGCGCCAGCGGAGGACAGTACAATGAGCAGTTCTTC. Amino acids: CASGGQYNEQFF.

The chain joins TRBV19 to TRBJ2-1, with D perhaps TRBD2 (5 bases). This CDR3 has 15 residues. The germline V and J ends were trimmed by 6 bases and 6 bases, with 18 bases remaining between them. Germline CDR1 is LNHDA and CDR2 is SQIVND (reference sequence). The CDR3 DNA reads as TGTGCCAGTAGGCCGAGCGGCAAGCCTATCAATGAGCAGTTCTTC. Translated: CASRPSGKPINEQFF.

This chain uses TRBV11-2 with TRBJ2-1; 7 bases map to TRBD2. The junction had 19 bases not matched to a gene; V was cut back by 5 bases and J by 12 bases. CDR3 length equals 16 residues. The germline V gene encodes CDR1 SGHAT and CDR2 FQNNGV. The chain's CDR3 is CASSRTLAGGIAGQFF. CDR3 coding DNA: TGTGCCAGCAGCCGAACCTTAGCGGGCGGCATCGCGGGGCAGTTCTTC.

The chain has TRBV30 and TRBJ1-2; D is unclear. Germline CDR1 and CDR2: GTSNPN and SVGIG (reference sequence). There are 15 residues in the CDR3. V was cut by 3 bases and J by 1 base, with 15 bases left in between. The CDR3 loop is CAWSPVRVHNYGYTF. CDR3 coding DNA: TGTGCCTGGAGCCCGGTCCGGGTACATAACTATGGCTACACCTTC.

The rearrangement joins TRBV19 to TRBJ2-2, with D maybe TRBD2 (7 bases). Germline loops: CDR1 LNHDA, CDR2 SQIVND (reference sequence). The CDR3 runs 14 residues. The V end was cut by 3 bases, the J end by 7 bases, with 12 bases between. CDR3 amino acids: CASSMGGRGGELFF. In DNA form, the CDR3 reads TGTGCCAGTAGTATGGGGGGGCGCGGCGGGGAGCTGTTTTTT.

V gene TRBV13 combines with J gene TRBJ1-2, with 7 bases lining up with TRBD1. J gave up 6 bases and V 0 bases, and 1 base lay outside the gene matches. Germline CDR1 PRHDT, CDR2 FYEKMQ (reference sequence). The CDR3 has 13 residues. The CDR3 protein is CASSLGQGDGYTF. CDR3 DNA sequence: TGTGCCAGCAGCTTAGGGCAGGGGGATGGCTACACCTTC.

V is TRBV4-1 and J is TRBJ2-1, with 9 bases matching TRBD2. This CDR3 contains 20 residues. Germline loops: CDR1 MGHRA, CDR2 YSYEKL. After removal of 1 base from V and 6 bases from J, the junction contained 19 bases not matched to a gene. CDR3 protein: CASSQAPIELWREGANEQFF. Here the CDR3 DNA reads TGCGCCAGCAGCCAAGCCCCAATAGAACTTTGGCGGGAGGGAGCCAATGAGCAGTTCTTC.

The V and J genes are TRBV13 and TRBJ2-2; unclear D gene. Per germline, CDR1 PRHDT and CDR2 FYEKMQ (reference sequence). V lost 2 bases, J lost 6 bases, and 7 bases lay in between. The length of the CDR3 is 13 residues. The CDR3 is CASSLRDAGELFF. The DNA of the CDR3 is TGTGCCAGCAGCTTAAGAGACGCCGGGGAGCTGTTTTTT. Full variable domain (rest looked up from reference TRBV13 and TRBJ2-2): AAGVIQSPRHLIKEKRETATLKCYPIPRHDTVYWYQQGPGQDPQFLISFYEKMQSDKGSIPDRFSAQQFSDYHSELNMSSLELGDSALYFCASSLRDAGELFFGEGSRLTVL.

The CDR3 loop is CASSQDTGTQYF. For the CDR3, the DNA is TGCGCCAGCAGCCAAGATACTGGGACCCAGTACTTC. V is TRBV4-1 and J is TRBJ2-5; no definite D call. This CDR3 has 12 residues. Deletions cut 0 bases from V and 7 bases from J, with 6 bases between. The germline V gene has CDR1 MGHRA and CDR2 YSYEKL.

About this clone itself: Other DNA sequences in this specimen translate into the identical CDR3. The chain is built from TRBV19 and TRBJ1-2; D is ambiguous. Germline V gene lookup returns CDR1 LNHDA and CDR2 SQIVND (reference sequence). Trimming shortened V by 2 bases and J by 5 bases, and 6 bases separated the two germline ends. The CDR3 spans 12 residues. Written as DNA, the CDR3 is TGTGCCAGTAGTATATCGGTTTATGGCTACACCTTC. It codes for CASSISVYGYTF.

CDR3 sequence (DNA): TGCAGTGCCCCTAGCGGGCCGGGGGTATATTTT. It specifies CSAPSGPGVYF. V usage is TRBV20-1 and J usage is TRBJ1-3; tentative D call: TRBD1 (5 bases). Germline V gene sequence: CDR1 DFQATT, CDR2 SNEGSKA (reference sequence). This CDR3 comprises 11 residues. Trimming removed 6 bases from V and 14 bases from J, with 17 bases in between.

This chain links TRBV9 with TRBJ1-2; 8 bases map to TRBD1. After removal of 5 bases from V and 1 base from J, the junction contained 4 bases not matched to a gene. Germline V gives CDR1 SGDLS, CDR2 YYNGEE. The CDR3 is 14 residues long. CDR3 sequence: CASSDRGLNYGYTF. As DNA, the CDR3 is TGTGCCAGCAGTGACAGGGGACTTAACTATGGCTACACCTTC. The variable domain in full, with the rest retrieved from reference TRBV9 and TRBJ1-2, is DSGVTQTPKHLITATGQRVTLRCSPRSGDLSVYWYQQSLDQGLQFLIQYYNGEERAKGNILERFSAQQFPDLHSELNLSSLELGDSALYFCASSDRGLNYGYTFGSGTRLTVV.

Comment on this clone: An end of the junction differs from the germline gene, which may be a read error. CDR3 sequence: CASKTGPNNQPRHF. In DNA form, the CDR3 reads TGTGCCAGCAAGACCGGACCAAACAATCAGCCCCGGCATTTT. The V gene is TRBV19, the J gene TRBJ1-5; D is undetermined. Germline V gene sequence: CDR1 LNHDA, CDR2 SQIVND (reference sequence). There are 14 residues in the CDR3.